Listed here are 11 T cell receptor beta chains from one sample, sequenced in a study of cytomegalovirus exposure and HLA in healthy donors. The PCR used 60 Vbeta and 13 Jbeta primers. The repertoire was sequenced with immunoSEQ multiplex PCR; TCRdb's copy has only in-frame clones and lacks some. Of 250,000 to 350,000 clones listed, about 80% were seen once; the top ten hold 0.3% to 0.35%. The sequencing input was PBMCs. These receptors were obtained from a girl aged 2-10 years in good health and CMV-seronegative.

J is TRBJ2-1 and V is TRBV29-1; perhaps TRBD2 as D (5 bases). The ends were cut back, 7 bases at V and 11 bases at J, with 15 bases in the middle. Germline CDR1 SQVTM, CDR2 ANQGSEA. This CDR3 spans 11 amino acids. CDR3 nucleotides: TGCAGCGGTGGGAGAAGCGGACAGCAGTTCTTC. Translation gives CSGGRSGQQFF.

The V call is TRBV6-1, the J call TRBJ1-6; 11 positions match TRBD1. The CDR3 length is 14 residues. CDR1 MNHNS and CDR2 SASEGT come from the germline V gene. Trimming cost V 5 bases and J 12 bases; bases outside gene matches: 6. The CDR3: CASSPGQGAVPLHF. CDR3 in DNA: TGTGCCAGCAGTCCCGGACAGGGGGCCGTACCCCTCCACTTT.

Of note for this clone: At one of its ends the junction is not consistent with the germline gene, which may arise from a read error. For the CDR3, the DNA is TGTTCCAGCAGCCCAGGACGGGGGGGGAACTATGGCTACACCTTC. Translation: CSSSPGRGGNYGYTF. This chain connects TRBV7-9 to TRBJ1-2; TRBD1 is a possible D gene (5 bases). Looked up from germline, CDR1 is SEHNR and CDR2 is FQNEAQ (reference sequence). This CDR3 contains 15 residues.

The chain recombines TRBV12-5 with TRBJ2-5; 14 bases align to TRBD2. The trim removed 4 bases at V and 4 bases at J, leaving 5 bases unmatched. Germline-derived CDR1 and CDR2 are LGHNT and FRNRAP. The CDR3 has 16 amino acids. CDR3 DNA: TGTGCTAGTGGTTGGGGACTAGCGGGAGTTTCAGAGACCCAGTACTTC. Translating it yields CASGWGLAGVSETQYF. The variable domain in full, completed from reference TRBV12-5 and TRBJ2-5, reads DARVTQTPRHKVTEMGQEVTMRCQPILGHNTVFWYRQTMMQGLELLAYFRNRAPLDDSGMPKDRFSAEMPDATLATLKIQPSEPRDSAVYFCASGWGLAGVSETQYFGPGTRLLVL.

The rearrangement joins TRBV5-1 to TRBJ2-7; 7 nucleotides align to TRBD2. Germline CDR1 is SGHRS and CDR2 is YFSETQ. The CDR3 totals 13 residues. J lost 3 bases, V lost 5 bases, and 5 bases had no gene match. Here the CDR3 DNA reads TGCGCCAGCAGGAGCGGGGAGGTCTACGAGCAGTACTTC. Translating gives CASRSGEVYEQYF.

This clone was recorded a few times. The chain joins TRBV27 to TRBJ2-7; TRBD2 is a possible D gene (6 bases). The CDR3 length is 12 residues. V lost 5 bases and J lost 6, with 11 bases in between. In germline, CDR1 is MNHEY, CDR2 SMNVEV (reference sequence). This CDR3 reads CASSPPAGEQYF. The CDR3 DNA sequence: TGTGCCAGCAGTCCCCCAGCGGGCGAGCAGTACTTC.

The V gene is TRBV7-2, the J gene TRBJ1-1, with D tentatively TRBD1 (5 bases). From germline, CDR1 is SGHTA and CDR2 FQGNSA. Trimming took 1 base from V and 7 from J, leaving 16 bases between them. The CDR3 consists of 15 residues. CDR3 DNA: TGTGCCAGCAGCTTAGAGGGGTTTGTCGTTAATGAAGCTTTCTTT. It yields the protein CASSLEGFVVNEAFF.

This clone was recorded only once. The chain employs TRBV6-6 and TRBJ1-1, with 8 bases aligning to TRBD1. The CDR3 extends over 14 amino acids. Germline V lookup: CDR1 MNHNY, CDR2 SVGAGI (reference sequence). V trimming: 7 bases; J trimming: 8 bases; junction bases outside the gene matches: 12. CDR3 sequence: CASKLTGVSLEAFF. The CDR3 coding sequence is TGTGCCAGCAAACTGACAGGGGTTAGTCTAGAAGCTTTCTTT.

The chain links TRBV2 to TRBJ1-4; maybe TRBD1 (5 bases). V was shortened by 1 base and J by 4 bases, with 13 bases between the two germline ends. The germline gives CDR1 SNHLY, CDR2 FYNNEI. CDR3 length: 16 amino acids. CDR3 DNA: TGTGCCAGCAGTGAAGGGGTATGGGGGGTTAATGAAAAACTGTTTTTT. Translated: CASSEGVWGVNEKLFF.

This chain joins TRBV27 and TRBJ1-1; 7 bases are shared with TRBD1. The V and J ends lost 8 bases and 2 bases, in that order; junction bases with no gene match: 8. Germline values: CDR1 MNHEY, CDR2 SMNVEV (reference sequence). This CDR3 is built from 14 residues. CDR3 protein: CASQRDSINTEAFF. CDR3 DNA: TGTGCCAGCCAAAGGGACAGTATTAACACTGAAGCTTTCTTT.

This chain uses TRBV6-1 with TRBJ2-7; a possible D gene is TRBD2 (6 bases). Deletions cut 8 bases from V and 4 bases from J, with 18 bases between. This CDR3 has 14 residues. CDR1 is MNHNS, CDR2 SASEGT, per germline. As DNA, the CDR3 is TGTGCCAGCGTAACCCGGACTCGGGGGTACGAGCAGTACTTC. This sequence encodes CASVTRTRGYEQYF.